This T cell receptor (beta chain) originates from a study of T cells in Graves' hyperthyroidism and ophthalmopathy. This clonotype was counted only a few times. What it recognizes is unknown. CDR1 is MGHDK and CDR2 is SYGVNS in the germline V gene. Germline trimming cut 5 bases from V and 5 bases from J; bases unmatched to any gene: 23. This CDR3 region has 21 residues. Diagnosing involved the use of clinical symptoms, serum thyroxine and TRAb, thyroid ultrasound and orbital computed tomography. Out of over 7.5 ml of fresh peripheral blood came the PBMCs. Study outcomes and limitations: Most thyroid clonotypes that were expanded above 0.001 also turned up in blood.

Amplified TCR beta CDR3 regions derived from RNA transcripts. First-round RT-PCR targeting the TCR CDR3 was performed with the HTBI primer set. TCRdb reprocessed the multiplex PCR reads via MiXCR and lists one record per CDR3 protein. The data contain about 640,000 distinct CDR3 sequences, 20% to 25% of them singletons. The sample consisted of blood. V and J are TRBV25-1 and TRBJ2-5; 13 positions agree with TRBD2. The sequence was obtained from a man between 25 and 39 years old with Graves' ophthalmopathy. CDR3 sequence (DNA): TGTGCCAGCAGTTTCAGCAGGGGGCGCATGGGACTAGCGGGATCGTGGGAGACCCAGTACTTC. Its translation: CASSFSRGRMGLAGSWETQYF.